This T cell receptor beta chain was captured in a study of CD8 T cells in Susac syndrome. Roughly 0.45 to 1 ug RNA was reverse transcribed with random hexamers. TCRdb redid the calling of the immunoSEQ multiplex PCR reads with MiXCR, one entry per CDR3 protein. The repertoire holds 170,000 or so distinct CDR3 sequences, with approximately 95% as singletons. CDR1 SGHDN and CDR2 FVKESK come from the germline V gene. V was clipped by 4 bases and J by 6 bases, with 8 bases between them. There are 12 residues in the CDR3. The chain recombines TRBV14 with TRBJ2-3; D not certain. Sequenced: CD4+ T cells from PBMCs. The receptor was derived from a human donor with Susac syndrome. The chain's CDR3 is CASSLVGDTQYF. CDR3 in DNA: TGTGCCAGCAGCCTGGTGGGGGATACGCAGTATTTT.